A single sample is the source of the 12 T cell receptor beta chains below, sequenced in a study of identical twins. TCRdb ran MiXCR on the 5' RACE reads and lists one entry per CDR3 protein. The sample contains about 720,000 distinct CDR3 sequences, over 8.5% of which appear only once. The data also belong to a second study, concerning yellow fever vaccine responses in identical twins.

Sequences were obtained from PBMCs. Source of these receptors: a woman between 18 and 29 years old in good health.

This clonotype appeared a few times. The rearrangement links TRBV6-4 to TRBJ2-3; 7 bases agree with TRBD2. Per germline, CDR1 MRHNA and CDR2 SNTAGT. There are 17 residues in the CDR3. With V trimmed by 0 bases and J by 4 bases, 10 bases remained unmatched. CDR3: CASSDSRTGGVADTQYF. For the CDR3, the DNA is TGTGCCAGCAGTGACTCGAGGACGGGGGGAGTAGCAGATACGCAGTATTTT.

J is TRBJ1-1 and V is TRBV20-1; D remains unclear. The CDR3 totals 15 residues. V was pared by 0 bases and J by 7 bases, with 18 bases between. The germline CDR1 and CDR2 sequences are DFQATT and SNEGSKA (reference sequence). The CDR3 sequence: CSARDFAGSLVEAFF. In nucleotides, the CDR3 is TGCAGTGCTAGAGATTTCGCAGGCAGTCTCGTTGAAGCTTTCTTT.

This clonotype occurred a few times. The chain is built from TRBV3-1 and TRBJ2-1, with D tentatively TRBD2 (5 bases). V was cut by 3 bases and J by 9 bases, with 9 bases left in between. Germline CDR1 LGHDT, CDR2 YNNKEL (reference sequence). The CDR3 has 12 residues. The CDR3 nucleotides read TGTGCCAGCAGCCAGGCCCGGGGTGAGCAGTTCTTC. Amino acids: CASSQARGEQFF.

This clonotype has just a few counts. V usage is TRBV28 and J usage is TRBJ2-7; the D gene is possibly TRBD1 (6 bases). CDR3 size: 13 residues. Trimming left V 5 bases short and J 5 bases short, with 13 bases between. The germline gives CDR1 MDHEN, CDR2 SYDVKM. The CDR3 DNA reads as TGTGCCAGCAGTCCAGGGGATCTAAACGAGCAGTACTTC. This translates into CASSPGDLNEQYF.

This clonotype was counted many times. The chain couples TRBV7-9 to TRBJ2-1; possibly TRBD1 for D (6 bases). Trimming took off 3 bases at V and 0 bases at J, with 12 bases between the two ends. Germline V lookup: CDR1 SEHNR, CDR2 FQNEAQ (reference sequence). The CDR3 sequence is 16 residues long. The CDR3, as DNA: TGTGCCAGCAGCTTCTTGACAGGAGGCTCCTACAATGAGCAGTTCTTC. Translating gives CASSFLTGGSYNEQFF. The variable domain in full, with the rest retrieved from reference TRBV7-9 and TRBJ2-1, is DTGVSQNPRHKITKRGQNVTFRCDPISEHNRLYWYRQTLGQGPEFLTYFQNEAQLEKSRLLSDRFSAERPKGSFSTLEIQRTEQGDSAMYLCASSFLTGGSYNEQFFGPGTRLTVL.

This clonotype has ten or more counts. The CDR3 here is CASSAWSGNEQFF. CDR3 in DNA: TGTGCCAGCAGCGCATGGAGCGGGAATGAGCAGTTCTTC. This rearrangement joins TRBV7-9 to TRBJ2-1; tentatively, D is TRBD2 (6 bases). The CDR3 runs to 13 residues. Germline values: CDR1 SEHNR, CDR2 FQNEAQ (reference sequence). Between the trimmed V and J ends, which lost 5 bases and 7 bases, there was a span of 12 bases.

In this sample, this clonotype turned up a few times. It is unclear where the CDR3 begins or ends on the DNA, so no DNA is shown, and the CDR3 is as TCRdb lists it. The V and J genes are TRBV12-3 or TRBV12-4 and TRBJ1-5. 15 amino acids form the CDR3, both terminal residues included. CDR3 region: CASSSSGIGNQPQHF.

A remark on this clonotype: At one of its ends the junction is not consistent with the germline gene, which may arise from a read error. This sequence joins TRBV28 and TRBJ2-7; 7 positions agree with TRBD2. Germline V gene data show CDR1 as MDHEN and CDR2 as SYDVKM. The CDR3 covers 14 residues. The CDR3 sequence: CASSLSGTNYDQYF. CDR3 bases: TGTGCCAGCAGTTTATCCGGGACTAACTACGACCAGTACTTC.

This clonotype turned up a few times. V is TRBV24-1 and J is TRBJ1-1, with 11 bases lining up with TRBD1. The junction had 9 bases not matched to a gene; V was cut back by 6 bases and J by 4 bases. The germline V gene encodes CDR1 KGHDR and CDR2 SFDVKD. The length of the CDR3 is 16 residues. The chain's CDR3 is CATSTSDGTGGTEAFF. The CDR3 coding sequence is TGTGCCACCAGTACCTCCGACGGGACAGGGGGCACTGAAGCTTTCTTT.

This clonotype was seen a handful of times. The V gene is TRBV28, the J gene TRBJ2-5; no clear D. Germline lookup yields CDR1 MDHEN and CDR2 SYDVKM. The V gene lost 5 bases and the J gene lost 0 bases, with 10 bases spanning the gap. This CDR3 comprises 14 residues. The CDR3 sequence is CASSPGWDQETQYF. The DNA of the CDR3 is TGTGCCAGCAGTCCGGGTTGGGACCAAGAGACCCAGTACTTC.

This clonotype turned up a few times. CDR3 DNA sequence: TGTGCCAGCAGCTTAGCTCCCTCCGGAAACTACGAGCAGTACTTC. Its translation: CASSLAPSGNYEQYF. V usage is TRBV7-9 and J usage is TRBJ2-7; D is ambiguous. V was clipped by 0 bases and J by 3 bases, with 12 bases between them. Germline-derived CDR1 and CDR2 are SEHNR and FQNEAQ (reference sequence). The CDR3 contains 15 residues. The complete variable domain, with remaining parts taken from reference TRBV7-9 and TRBJ2-7, reads DTGVSQNPRHKITKRGQNVTFRCDPISEHNRLYWYRQTLGQGPEFLTYFQNEAQLEKSRLLSDRFSAERPKGSFSTLEIQRTEQGDSAMYLCASSLAPSGNYEQYFGPGTRLTVT.

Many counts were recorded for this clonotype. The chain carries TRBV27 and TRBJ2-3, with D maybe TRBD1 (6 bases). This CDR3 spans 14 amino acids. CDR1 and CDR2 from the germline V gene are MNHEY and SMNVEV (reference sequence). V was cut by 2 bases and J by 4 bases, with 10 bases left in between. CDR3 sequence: CASSLLDSPDTQYF. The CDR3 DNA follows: TGTGCCAGCAGTTTACTGGACAGTCCAGATACGCAGTATTTT.